What follows are 21 T cell receptor beta chains derived from one specimen sequenced in a study of radiation and T cells in renal cell carcinoma. Assay: immunoSEQ multiplex PCR; the TCRdb copy retains only in-frame clones and omits some. The data hold about 120,000 clones, with roughly four fifths observed a single time. Time point noted: blood 2 weeks post-SBRT. Treatment of the sample: 15 Gy SBRT to primary tumor, nephrectomy 4 weeks later. Sequences were derived from blood, sampled from a patient whose treatment included radiotherapy and nephrectomy. The receptors were sampled from a man aged 50-59 years with renal cell carcinoma.

The V call is TRBV14, the J call TRBJ2-2; D remains ambiguous. In germline, CDR1 is SGHDN, CDR2 FVKESK. CDR3 length: 13 residues. V lost 4 bases and J lost 3, with 6 bases in between. This CDR3 is CASSPDYTGELFF. Written as DNA, the CDR3 is TGTGCCAGCAGCCCTGACTACACCGGGGAGCTGTTTTTT.

The chain carries TRBV6-5 and TRBJ1-1, with D maybe TRBD1 (6 bases). CDR3 length: 13 residues. The germline V gene encodes CDR1 MNHEY and CDR2 SVGAGI. With 2 bases removed from V and 7 bases from J, the gap between germline ends came to 11 bases. The CDR3 is CASSYDRYDEAFF. The CDR3 DNA is TGTGCCAGCAGTTACGACAGGTACGATGAAGCTTTCTTT.

This clone was counted between two and nine times. The V gene is TRBV5-6, the J gene TRBJ1-1; D is ambiguous. From germline, CDR1 is SGHDT and CDR2 YYEEEE. The ends were cut back, 2 bases at V and 8 bases at J, with 19 bases in the middle. This CDR3 is 15 amino acids long. This chain's CDR3 is CASSFRKGLSVEAFF. The CDR3 region has the DNA TGTGCCAGCAGCTTTAGGAAAGGTCTGAGTGTAGAAGCTTTCTTT.

The J gene is TRBJ2-7, the V gene TRBV2; tentative D call: TRBD1 (5 bases). CDR1 is SNHLY, CDR2 FYNNEI, per germline. The CDR3 extends over 14 amino acids. V dropped 3 bases and J dropped 3 bases, with 12 bases sitting between them. In DNA form, the CDR3 reads TGTGCCAGCAGTGACCAGGGTTCTTTCTACGAGCAGTACTTC. Amino acids: CASSDQGSFYEQYF.

The CDR3 reads CASSLRGYEQYF. In DNA form, the CDR3 reads TGTGCCAGCAGCTTAAGGGGTTACGAGCAGTACTTC. The gene calls are TRBV7-8 and TRBJ2-7; D is perhaps TRBD1 (5 bases). Between the trimmed V and J ends, which lost 2 bases and 4 bases, there was a span of 6 bases. Germline CDR1 is SGHVS and CDR2 is FQNEAQ. The CDR3 has 12 residues.

This chain connects TRBV7-8 to TRBJ1-1, with TRBD1 as a possible D gene (5 bases). The V and J ends lost 5 bases and 1 base respectively, with 14 bases between them. Per germline, CDR1 SGHVS and CDR2 FQNEAQ. The CDR3 covers 15 residues. CDR3: CASSRRQGENTEAFF. The DNA for the CDR3 is TGTGCCAGCAGCCGCAGGCAGGGTGAGAACACTGAAGCTTTCTTT.

This clone showed up just once. Within the sample, other DNA sequences also encode this same CDR3. The chain recombines TRBV2 with TRBJ2-7, with a tentative D call TRBD1 (5 bases). The CDR3 length is 11 residues. V was pared by 5 bases and J by 5 bases, with 7 bases between. CDR1 is SNHLY and CDR2 is FYNNEI in the germline V gene. The DNA for the CDR3 is TGTGCCAGCAGTCAAGGGGACGAGCAGTACTTC. Translated: CASSQGDEQYF.

The J gene is TRBJ1-2, the V gene TRBV6-4, with D uncertain. Germline V gives CDR1 MRHNA, CDR2 SNTAGT. The CDR3 totals 19 residues. V was pared by 6 bases and J by 2 bases, with 28 bases between. CDR3 amino acids: CASSTTPRTMPLANYGYTF. The CDR3 coding sequence is TGTGCCAGCAGCACCACCCCCCGGACTATGCCTTTAGCCAACTATGGCTACACCTTC.

J is TRBJ2-3 and V is TRBV7-2; D is uncertain. Deletions cut 5 bases from V and 3 bases from J, with 6 bases between. Looked up from germline, CDR1 is SGHTA and CDR2 is FQGNSA. The CDR3 covers 12 residues. CDR3 sequence reads: CASSQVTDTQYF. The CDR3 DNA sequence: TGTGCCAGCAGCCAAGTAACAGATACGCAGTATTTT.

The CDR3 DNA sequence: TGTGCCATCAATCCCGGGGGGGGCGAGCAGTACTTC. As protein: CAINPGGGEQYF. This chain uses TRBV10-3 with TRBJ2-7; 8 positions match TRBD2. Germline lookup yields CDR1 ENHRY and CDR2 SYGVKD. This CDR3 is 12 amino acids long. J lost 6 bases, V lost 7 bases, and 5 bases had no gene match.

This sequence joins TRBV6-1 and TRBJ1-1, with D possibly being TRBD1 (6 bases). CDR3 size: 14 residues. Trimming took off 1 base at V and 1 base at J, with 7 bases between the two ends. CDR1 and CDR2 (germline): MNHNS, SASEGT. CDR3 sequence reads: CASSEGTENTEAFF. DNA for the CDR3: TGTGCCAGCAGTGAAGGGACAGAGAACACTGAAGCTTTCTTT.

The chain couples TRBV5-1 to TRBJ2-1; D possibly corresponds to TRBD1 (6 bases). V shed 4 bases and J shed 6 bases, with 14 bases lying between them. CDR3 length: 14 residues. CDR1 and CDR2 from the germline V gene are SGHRS and YFSETQ. As DNA, the CDR3 is TGCGCCAGCAGCACTACGGGACAAAGCAATGAGCAGTTCTTC. Residues: CASSTTGQSNEQFF.

This chain uses TRBV7-2 with TRBJ2-2; 9 bases align to TRBD2. CDR1 SGHTA and CDR2 FQGNSA come from the germline V gene. The CDR3 has 17 residues. V lost 0 bases and J lost 0; bases outside the gene matches: 2. The CDR3 protein is CASSLAPSGTNTGELFF. The CDR3 DNA is TGTGCCAGCAGCTTAGCGCCTAGCGGGACGAACACCGGGGAGCTGTTTTTT.

The genes are TRBV6-5 and TRBJ2-1; D possibly corresponds to TRBD2 (6 bases). V lost 6 bases and J 3 bases, leaving 15 bases between the germline ends. The CDR3 consists of 15 residues. The germline V gene encodes CDR1 MNHEY and CDR2 SVGAGI. DNA of the CDR3: TGTGCCAGCAGCCCGTTTGTGGGGGGCTACAATGAGCAGTTCTTC. It translates to CASSPFVGGYNEQFF.

This clone was counted only a few times. The V gene is TRBV12-2, the J gene TRBJ2-7; TRBD2, the table's D call, lacks a check against the DNA. TRBV12-2 is labeled a pseudogene. CDR3 size: 11 residues. The CDR3 DNA sequence: TGTGCAGGTAGACTCAACTCCGAGCAGTACTTC. This gives the protein CAGRLNSEQYF.

This chain uses TRBV9 with TRBJ2-3, with TRBD2 matching 12 bases. This CDR3 comprises 15 residues. Trimming at V came to 4 bases and at J to 2 bases, leaving 2 bases not matched to a gene. Germline CDR1 is SGDLS and CDR2 is YYNGEE. The CDR3 is CASSRLAGDTDTQYF. The CDR3 region has the DNA TGTGCCAGCAGCAGACTAGCGGGGGACACAGATACGCAGTATTTT.

The rearrangement links TRBV28 to TRBJ2-7; possible D gene TRBD1, 5 bases. The CDR3 is made up of 14 amino acids. V gave up 1 base and J gave up 0 bases, with 7 bases separating them. Germline V lookup: CDR1 MDHEN, CDR2 SYDVKM. CDR3 DNA sequence: TGTGCCAGCAGTTTATCAGGGTCCTCCTACGAGCAGTACTTC. Translation: CASSLSGSSYEQYF.

Comment on this clone: Different DNA sequences within this sample yield the same CDR3. The chain recombines TRBV5-6 with TRBJ1-2, with D uncertain. The V gene lost 1 base and the J gene lost 2 bases, with 0 bases spanning the gap. Germline lookup yields CDR1 SGHDT and CDR2 YYEEEE. The CDR3 loop spans 11 amino acids. This CDR3 is CASSLNYGYTF. CDR3 coding DNA: TGTGCCAGCAGCTTGAACTATGGCTACACCTTC.

The chain links TRBV19 to TRBJ1-3; D remains ambiguous. The CDR3 loop spans 13 amino acids. Germline values: CDR1 LNHDA, CDR2 SQIVND (reference sequence). Trimming pared 3 bases from V and 4 bases from J, leaving 7 bases between. CDR3: CASSIPPGNTIYF. CDR3 nucleotides: TGTGCCAGTAGTATCCCACCCGGAAACACCATATATTTT.

Only one count was recorded for this clone. This sequence joins TRBV11-2 and TRBJ1-2, with 7 bases matching TRBD1. Germline V gene lookup returns CDR1 SGHAT and CDR2 FQNNGV. The CDR3 runs to 12 residues. Unmatched junction bases numbered 2, after V lost 6 bases and J lost 4 bases. The CDR3 bases are TGTGCCAGCAGTCGGACAGGCTATGGCTACACCTTC. Its protein is CASSRTGYGYTF.

V is TRBV7-2 and J is TRBJ2-3; D not certain. Germline values: CDR1 SGHTA, CDR2 FQGNSA. This CDR3 is built from 13 residues. V lost 5 bases to trimming and J lost 6 bases, with 12 bases between them. This CDR3 reads CASSPRIGDTQYF. CDR3 nucleotide sequence: TGTGCCAGCAGCCCCCGAATTGGGGATACGCAGTATTTT.